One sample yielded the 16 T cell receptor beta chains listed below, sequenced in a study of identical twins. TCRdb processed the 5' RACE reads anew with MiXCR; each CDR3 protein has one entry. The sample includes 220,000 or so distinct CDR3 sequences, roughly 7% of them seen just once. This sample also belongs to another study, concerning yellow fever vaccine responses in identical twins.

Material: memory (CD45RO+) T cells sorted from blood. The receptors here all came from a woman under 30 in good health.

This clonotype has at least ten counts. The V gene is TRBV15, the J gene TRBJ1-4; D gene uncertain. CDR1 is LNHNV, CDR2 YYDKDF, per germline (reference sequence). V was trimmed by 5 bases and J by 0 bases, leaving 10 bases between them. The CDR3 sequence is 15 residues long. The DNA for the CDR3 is TGTGCCACCAGCGTCGGGGATGCAACTAATGAAAAACTGTTTTTT. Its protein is CATSVGDATNEKLFF.

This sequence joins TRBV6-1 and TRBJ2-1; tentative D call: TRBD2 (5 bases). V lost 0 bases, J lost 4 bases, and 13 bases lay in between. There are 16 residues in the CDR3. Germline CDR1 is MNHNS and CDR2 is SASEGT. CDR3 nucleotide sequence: TGTGCCAGCAGTGAAGCAGAGGGTGGGATATACAATGAGCAGTTCTTC. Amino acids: CASSEAEGGIYNEQFF.

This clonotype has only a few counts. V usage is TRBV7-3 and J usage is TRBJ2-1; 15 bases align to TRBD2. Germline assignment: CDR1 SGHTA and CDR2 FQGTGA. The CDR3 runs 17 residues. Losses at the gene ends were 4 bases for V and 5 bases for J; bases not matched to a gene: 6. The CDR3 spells CASSSGLAGGPDNEQFF. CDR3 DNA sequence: TGTGCCAGCAGCTCGGGACTAGCGGGGGGTCCTGACAATGAGCAGTTCTTC.

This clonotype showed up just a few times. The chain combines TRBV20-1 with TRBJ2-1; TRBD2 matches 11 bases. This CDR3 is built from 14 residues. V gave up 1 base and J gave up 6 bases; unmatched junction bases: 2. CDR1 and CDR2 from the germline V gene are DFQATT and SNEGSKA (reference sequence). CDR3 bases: TGCAGTGCTAGAGGGCTAGCGGGAGGCAATGAGCAGTTCTTC. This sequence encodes CSARGLAGGNEQFF.

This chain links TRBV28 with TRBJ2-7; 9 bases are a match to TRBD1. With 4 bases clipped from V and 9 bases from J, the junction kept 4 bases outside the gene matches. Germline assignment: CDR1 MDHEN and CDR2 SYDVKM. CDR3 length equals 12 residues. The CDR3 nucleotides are TGTGCCAGCAGTTCCGGGACAGGGTGGCAGTACGTC. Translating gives CASSSGTGWQYV.

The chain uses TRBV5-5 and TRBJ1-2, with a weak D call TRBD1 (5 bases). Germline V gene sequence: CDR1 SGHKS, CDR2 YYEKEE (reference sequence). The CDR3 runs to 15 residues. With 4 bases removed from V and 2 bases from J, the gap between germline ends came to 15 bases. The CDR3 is CASSLGDRPNYGYTF. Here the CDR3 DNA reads TGTGCCAGCAGCCTAGGGGACCGACCGAACTATGGCTACACCTTC.

This chain's CDR3 is CSARDHPWEGHYEQYF. CDR3 bases: TGCAGTGCTAGAGATCATCCGTGGGAGGGCCATTACGAGCAGTACTTC. The V and J genes are TRBV20-1 and TRBJ2-7, with TRBD2 matching 7 bases. V was pared by 0 bases and J by 4 bases, with 12 bases of the junction left unmatched. The CDR3 runs 16 residues. Germline V gene sequence: CDR1 DFQATT, CDR2 SNEGSKA (reference sequence).

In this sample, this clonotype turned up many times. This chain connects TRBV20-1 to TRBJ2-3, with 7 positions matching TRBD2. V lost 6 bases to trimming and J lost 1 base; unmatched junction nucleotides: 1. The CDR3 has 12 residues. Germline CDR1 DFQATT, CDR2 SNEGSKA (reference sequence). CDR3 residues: CSAGRGTDTQYF. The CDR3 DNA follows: TGCAGTGCAGGGAGGGGCACAGATACGCAGTATTTT.

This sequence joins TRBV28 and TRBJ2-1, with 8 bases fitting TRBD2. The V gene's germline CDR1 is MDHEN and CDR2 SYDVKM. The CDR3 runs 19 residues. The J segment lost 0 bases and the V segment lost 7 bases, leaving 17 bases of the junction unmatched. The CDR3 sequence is CASNTQLGLGGSSYNEQFF. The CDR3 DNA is TGTGCCAGCAACACCCAGTTGGGACTAGGGGGATCCTCCTACAATGAGCAGTTCTTC.

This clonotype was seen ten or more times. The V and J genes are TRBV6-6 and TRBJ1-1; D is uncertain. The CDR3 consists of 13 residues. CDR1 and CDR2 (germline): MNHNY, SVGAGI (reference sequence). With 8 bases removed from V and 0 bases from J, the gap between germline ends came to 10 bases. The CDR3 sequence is CASSRAMNTEAFF. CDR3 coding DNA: TGTGCCAGCTCAAGGGCCATGAACACTGAAGCTTTCTTT.

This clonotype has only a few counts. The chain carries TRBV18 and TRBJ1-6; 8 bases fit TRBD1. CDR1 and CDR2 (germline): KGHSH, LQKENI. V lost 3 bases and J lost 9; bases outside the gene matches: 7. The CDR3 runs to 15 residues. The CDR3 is CASSPGQGSVSPLHF. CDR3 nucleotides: TGTGCCAGCTCACCTGGACAGGGATCGGTTTCACCCCTCCACTTT.

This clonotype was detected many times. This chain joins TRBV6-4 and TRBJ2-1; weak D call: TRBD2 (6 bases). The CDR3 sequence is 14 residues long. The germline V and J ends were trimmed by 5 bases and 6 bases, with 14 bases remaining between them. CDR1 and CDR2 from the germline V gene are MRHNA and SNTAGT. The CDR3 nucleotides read TGTGCCAGCAGTTCTAGCGAGACCGCCAATGAGCAGTTCTTC. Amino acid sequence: CASSSSETANEQFF.

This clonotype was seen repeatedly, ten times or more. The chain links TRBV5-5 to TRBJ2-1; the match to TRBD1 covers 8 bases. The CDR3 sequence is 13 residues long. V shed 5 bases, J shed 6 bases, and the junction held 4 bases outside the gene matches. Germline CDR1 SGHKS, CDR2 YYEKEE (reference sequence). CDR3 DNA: TGTGCCAGCAGAGTGACAGGGGCCAATGAGCAGTTCTTC. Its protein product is CASRVTGANEQFF. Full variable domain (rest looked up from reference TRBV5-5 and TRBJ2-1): DAGVTQSPTHLIKTRGQQVTLRCSPISGHKSVSWYQQVLGQGPQFIFQYYEKEERGRGNFPDRFSARQFPNYSSELNVNALLLGDSALYLCASRVTGANEQFFGPGTRLTVL.

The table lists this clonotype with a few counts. The CDR3 is CASSLAEVGSYATQYF. The CDR3 DNA reads TGCGCCAGCAGCTTGGCCGAGGTAGGATCTTATGCGACCCAGTACTTC. The chain couples TRBV5-1 to TRBJ2-5, with D uncertain. The V end lost 0 bases, the J end lost 7 bases, and 19 bases lay between the germline ends. The CDR3 consists of 16 residues. Germline V gene lookup returns CDR1 SGHRS and CDR2 YFSETQ.

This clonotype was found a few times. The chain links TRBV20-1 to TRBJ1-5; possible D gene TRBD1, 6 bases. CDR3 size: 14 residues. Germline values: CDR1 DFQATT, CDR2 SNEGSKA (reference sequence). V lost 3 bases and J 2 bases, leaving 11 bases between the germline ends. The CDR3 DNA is TGCAGTGCTAGGCAACAGGGTCGCAATCAGCCCCAGCATTTT. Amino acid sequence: CSARQQGRNQPQHF.

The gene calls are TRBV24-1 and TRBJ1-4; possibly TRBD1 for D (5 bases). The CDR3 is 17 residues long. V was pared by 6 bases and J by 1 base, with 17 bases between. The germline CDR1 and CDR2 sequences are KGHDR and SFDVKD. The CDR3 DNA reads TGTGCCACCAGTACCGACAGACCCATAAGAACTAATGAAAAACTGTTTTTT. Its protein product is CATSTDRPIRTNEKLFF.